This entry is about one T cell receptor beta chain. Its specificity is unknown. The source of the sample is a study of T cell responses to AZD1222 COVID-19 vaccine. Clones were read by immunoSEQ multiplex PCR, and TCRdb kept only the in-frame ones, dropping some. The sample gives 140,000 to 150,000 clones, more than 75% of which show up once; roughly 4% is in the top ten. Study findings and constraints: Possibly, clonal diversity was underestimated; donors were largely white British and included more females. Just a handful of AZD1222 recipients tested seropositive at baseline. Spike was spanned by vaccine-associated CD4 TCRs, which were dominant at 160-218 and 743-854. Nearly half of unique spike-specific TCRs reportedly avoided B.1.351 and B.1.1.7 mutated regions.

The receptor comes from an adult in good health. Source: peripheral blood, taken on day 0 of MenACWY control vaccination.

CDR3: CASSGGRSDPYEQYF. Here the CDR3 DNA reads TGTGCCAGCAGCGGGGGGCGATCGGACCCCTACGAGCAGTACTTC. This rearrangement joins TRBV7-2 to TRBJ2-7; D tentatively fits TRBD1 or TRBD2 (6 bases each). The CDR3 is 15 residues long. Between the trimmed V and J ends, which lost 5 bases and 2 bases, there was a span of 16 bases. Germline V gene lookup returns CDR1 SGHTA and CDR2 FQGNSA.